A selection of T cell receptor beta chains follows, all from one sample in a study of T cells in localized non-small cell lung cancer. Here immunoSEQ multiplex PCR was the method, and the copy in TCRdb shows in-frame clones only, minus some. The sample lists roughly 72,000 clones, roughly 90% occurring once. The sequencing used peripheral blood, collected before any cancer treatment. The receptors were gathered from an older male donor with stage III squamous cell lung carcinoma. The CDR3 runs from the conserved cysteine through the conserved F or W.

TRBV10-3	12	CASRGGAGEQFF
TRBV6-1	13	CASRDRGFTEAFF
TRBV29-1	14	CSVEEWRGNYGYTF
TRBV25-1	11	CASSEWGEAFF
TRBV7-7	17	CASSLGLAGGYAETQYF
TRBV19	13	CASRGPTNEKLFF
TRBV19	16	CASSASTGTPNQPQHF
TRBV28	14	CASSSGGSNQPQHF
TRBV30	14	CAWSRGNDNSPLHF
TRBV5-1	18	CASSPGLAGGTSTDTQYF
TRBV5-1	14	CASSLGGRIYGYTF
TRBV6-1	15	CASSVGQAGSYEQYF
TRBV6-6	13	CASRGGSMAEAFF